The T cell receptor beta chain under discussion was sequenced for a study of cytomegalovirus exposure and HLA in healthy donors. The length of the CDR3 is 11 residues. Trimming took 7 bases from V and 2 from J, leaving 9 bases between them. Looked up from germline, CDR1 is SQVTM and CDR2 is ANQGSEA. It was with 60 Vbeta and 13 Jbeta primers that the PCR ran. Generated by immunoSEQ multiplex PCR, the TCRdb table keeps only in-frame clones and is missing some. The sample has approximately 150,000 clones, roughly 73% seen once. This TCR was recovered from a woman younger than 30 in good health and CMV-seronegative. Material for sequencing was PBMCs. The chain is built from TRBV29-1 and TRBJ2-7; tentative D call: TRBD2 (6 bases). The CDR3: CSAEGPYEQYF. The CDR3, as DNA: TGCAGCGCGGAGGGTCCCTACGAGCAGTACTTC.